The rows below give T cell receptor beta chains drawn from one sample of a study of T cells in Graves' hyperthyroidism and ophthalmopathy. TCRdb called the multiplex PCR reads again in MiXCR, with one record for every CDR3 protein. The data contain 550,000 to 700,000 distinct CDR3 sequences, about 14% of them seen just once; the ten biggest clones take up about 4%. Sample: blood. Receptors originate from a middle-aged woman with Graves' ophthalmopathy. CDR3s include the opening cysteine and the closing phenylalanine or tryptophan. The order of the fields is CDR3 length, V gene, clone size, D gene, J gene, CDR3 DNA, CDR3 protein. The D gene is left open where the match is weak. Expanded clones are given a class, and other clones once, few, many or no size at all.

len: 13; v_gene: TRBV7-6; abundance: many; d_gene: -; j_gene: TRBJ1-3; CDR3nt: TGTGCCAGCAGCTTAGCCGTGGGGAACACCATATATTTT; CDR3aa: CASSLAVGNTIYF
len: 13; v_gene: TRBV6-1; abundance: many; d_gene: TRBD1; j_gene: TRBJ2-7; CDR3nt: TGTGCCAGCAGTGAAGATTTCTCGGGACAGGAGTACTTC; CDR3aa: CASSEDFSGQEYF
len: 13; v_gene: TRBV6-2/TRBV6-3; abundance: many; d_gene: -; j_gene: TRBJ2-7; CDR3nt: TGTGCCAGCAGACTGACTGCATACTACGAGCAGTACTTC; CDR3aa: CASRLTAYYEQYF
len: 15; v_gene: TRBV27; abundance: many; d_gene: -; j_gene: TRBJ2-7; CDR3nt: TGTGCCAGCAGTGAAGGGGCAGGCAATTACCACGAGCAGTACTTC; CDR3aa: CASSEGAGNYHEQYF
len: 12; v_gene: TRBV27; abundance: few; d_gene: -; j_gene: TRBJ2-7; CDR3nt: TGTGCCAGCAGCCCCTGGGGTCACGAGCAGTACTTC; CDR3aa: CASSPWGHEQYF
len: 14; v_gene: TRBV28; abundance: -; d_gene: -; j_gene: TRBJ2-3; CDR3nt: TGTGCCAGCAGATTATATCCCAAGGGGTCAAGCGGGTATTTT; CDR3aa: CASRLYPKGSSGYF
len: 15; v_gene: TRBV28; abundance: -; d_gene: -; j_gene: TRBJ1-6; CDR3nt: TGTGCCAGCAGTACCCCCCGCAGGGGCGGGGCACCCCTCCACTTT; CDR3aa: CASSTPRRGGAPLHF
len: 14; v_gene: TRBV27; abundance: many; d_gene: TRBD1; j_gene: TRBJ1-2; CDR3nt: TGTGCCAGCAAGCCGGGACAGGCGCACTATGGCTACACCTTC; CDR3aa: CASKPGQAHYGYTF
len: 12; v_gene: TRBV3-1; abundance: few; d_gene: -; j_gene: TRBJ1-1; CDR3nt: TGTGCCAGCAGCCAAGGGGGGGGGCCGGCTTTCTTT; CDR3aa: CASSQGGGPAFF
len: 15; v_gene: TRBV20-1; abundance: many; d_gene: TRBD1; j_gene: TRBJ2-7; CDR3nt: TGCAGTGCTAGAGATGCCGAGACAGGGACCTACGAGCAGTACTTC; CDR3aa: CSARDAETGTYEQYF
len: 14; v_gene: TRBV2; abundance: few; d_gene: -; j_gene: TRBJ1-3; CDR3nt: TGTGCCAGTACGGACGTAAACTCTGGAAACACCATATATTTT; CDR3aa: CASTDVNSGNTIYF
len: 15; v_gene: TRBV6-2/TRBV6-3; abundance: many; d_gene: -; j_gene: TRBJ2-7; CDR3nt: TGTGCCAGCACCTACAGGGAAGGGGCATCCTACGAGCAGTACTTC; CDR3aa: CASTYREGASYEQYF
len: 13; v_gene: TRBV14; abundance: many; d_gene: -; j_gene: TRBJ1-2; CDR3nt: TGTGCCAGCAGTTTGGGGGTAAACTATGGCTACACCTTC; CDR3aa: CASSLGVNYGYTF
len: 16; v_gene: TRBV6-5; abundance: many; d_gene: TRBD1; j_gene: TRBJ1-5; CDR3nt: TGTGCCAGCACTCAGATGGGACAGGAGATTCATCAGCCCCAGCATTTT; CDR3aa: CASTQMGQEIHQPQHF
len: 14; v_gene: TRBV6-2/TRBV6-3; abundance: few; d_gene: TRBD1; j_gene: TRBJ2-7; CDR3nt: TGTGCCAGCGGTTACTACGGACAGGGCTACGAGCAGTACTTC; CDR3aa: CASGYYGQGYEQYF
len: 15; v_gene: TRBV6-1; abundance: -; d_gene: TRBD1; j_gene: TRBJ1-2; CDR3nt: TGTGCCAGCAGGGAACGATGGAGGGGGCTGGAGGGCTACACCTTC; CDR3aa: CASRERWRGLEGYTF
len: 14; v_gene: TRBV7-9; abundance: many; d_gene: -; j_gene: TRBJ2-2; CDR3nt: TGTGCCAGCAGCTTACGGCTAGACACCGGGGAGCTGTTTTTT; CDR3aa: CASSLRLDTGELFF
len: 15; v_gene: TRBV6-1; abundance: -; d_gene: TRBD2; j_gene: TRBJ2-7; CDR3nt: TGTGCCAGCAGCCTGACAGCGGGAGGGCCGGGCGAGCAGCACTTC; CDR3aa: CASSLTAGGPGEQHF
len: 13; v_gene: TRBV7-9; abundance: many; d_gene: -; j_gene: TRBJ2-7; CDR3nt: TGTGCCAGCAGTCCGGGCTCCCCGGGGGAGCAGTACTTC; CDR3aa: CASSPGSPGEQYF
len: 14; v_gene: TRBV5-6; abundance: once; d_gene: -; j_gene: TRBJ2-2; CDR3nt: TGTGCCAGCAGCCAGGGGGGTATCACCGGGGAGCCGTTTTTT; CDR3aa: CASSQGGITGEPFF
len: 13; v_gene: TRBV6-1; abundance: many; d_gene: -; j_gene: TRBJ1-1; CDR3nt: TGTGCCAGCAGGAACCCAGGGAACACTGAAGCTTTCTTT; CDR3aa: CASRNPGNTEAFF
len: 14; v_gene: TRBV11-3; abundance: many; d_gene: -; j_gene: TRBJ1-2; CDR3nt: TGTGCCAGCAGCTTAGCGGCCAGTAAACCGGGCTACACCTTC; CDR3aa: CASSLAASKPGYTF
len: 15; v_gene: TRBV9; abundance: many; d_gene: TRBD1; j_gene: TRBJ2-7; CDR3nt: TGTGCCAGCAGCGTACAGGGGGTTTTCGGATACGAGCAGTACTTC; CDR3aa: CASSVQGVFGYEQYF
len: 11; v_gene: TRBV19; abundance: many; d_gene: -; j_gene: TRBJ1-1; CDR3nt: TGTGCCACCCTGGAAGGCACTGAAGCTTTCTTT; CDR3aa: CATLEGTEAFF
len: 14; v_gene: TRBV18; abundance: many; d_gene: -; j_gene: TRBJ2-5; CDR3nt: TGTGCCAGCTCAGGGGAGTCGAGCCAAGAGACCCAGTACTTC; CDR3aa: CASSGESSQETQYF
len: 13; v_gene: TRBV9; abundance: many; d_gene: -; j_gene: TRBJ2-5; CDR3nt: TGTGCCAGCAGCCCGGGACACACAGAGACCCAGTACTTC; CDR3aa: CASSPGHTETQYF
len: 16; v_gene: TRBV7-9; abundance: few; d_gene: TRBD2; j_gene: TRBJ2-4; CDR3nt: TGTGCCAGCAGCTTACCGGGACTAGCGGGAGTCAACATTCAGTACTTC; CDR3aa: CASSLPGLAGVNIQYF
len: 16; v_gene: TRBV12-3/TRBV12-4; abundance: many; d_gene: TRBD2; j_gene: TRBJ2-2; CDR3nt: TGTGCCAGCAGTTTTGGACTAGCAGTCAACACCGGGGAGCTGTTTTTT; CDR3aa: CASSFGLAVNTGELFF
len: 16; v_gene: TRBV28; abundance: -; d_gene: -; j_gene: TRBJ1-1; CDR3nt: TGTGCCAGCAGTTGGGGTTTTGGGGATGGGTACACTGAAGCTTTCTTT; CDR3aa: CASSWGFGDGYTEAFF
len: 15; v_gene: TRBV5-6; abundance: many; d_gene: -; j_gene: TRBJ2-5; CDR3nt: TGTGCCAGCAGAGGGTGGGGGAAGTTCCAAGAGACCCAGTACTTC; CDR3aa: CASRGWGKFQETQYF
len: 12; v_gene: TRBV12-3/TRBV12-4; abundance: many; d_gene: -; j_gene: TRBJ2-7; CDR3nt: TGTGCCAGCAGTTGGAGCCTATACGAGCAGTACTTC; CDR3aa: CASSWSLYEQYF
len: 15; v_gene: TRBV9; abundance: many; d_gene: -; j_gene: TRBJ1-1; CDR3nt: TGTGCCAGCAGCGTAGACGGCAGGGGAGACACTGAAGCTTTCTTT; CDR3aa: CASSVDGRGDTEAFF
len: 14; v_gene: TRBV6-1; abundance: many; d_gene: TRBD1; j_gene: TRBJ1-2; CDR3nt: TGTGCCAGCAGCACAGGGGATGCGAACTATGGCTACACCTTC; CDR3aa: CASSTGDANYGYTF
len: 17; v_gene: TRBV10-3; abundance: few; d_gene: TRBD2; j_gene: TRBJ2-5; CDR3nt: TGTGCCATCAGTGATAGTATGGTAGCGGGACCACAAGAGACCCAGTACTTC; CDR3aa: CAISDSMVAGPQETQYF
len: 19; v_gene: TRBV6-4; abundance: many; d_gene: TRBD2; j_gene: TRBJ2-5; CDR3nt: TGTGCCAGCCCCCTCGTTTATCGAGCGGGGGCTCTCTGCCAAGAGACCCAGTACTTC; CDR3aa: CASPLVYRAGALCQETQYF
len: 17; v_gene: TRBV28; abundance: many; d_gene: TRBD2; j_gene: TRBJ2-3; CDR3nt: TGTGCCAGCAGTCCCCTAGCGGGAGGGCCCGGCACAGATACGCAGTATTTT; CDR3aa: CASSPLAGGPGTDTQYF
len: 12; v_gene: TRBV6-5; abundance: many; d_gene: -; j_gene: TRBJ2-7; CDR3nt: TGTGCCAGCAGTTATTACGGCTACAAGCAGTACTTC; CDR3aa: CASSYYGYKQYF
len: 14; v_gene: TRBV7-2; abundance: many; d_gene: TRBD1; j_gene: TRBJ2-7; CDR3nt: TGTGCCAGCAGCTTACTGGACAGGGGGGGAGAGCAGTACTTC; CDR3aa: CASSLLDRGGEQYF
len: 13; v_gene: TRBV11-2; abundance: many; d_gene: TRBD1; j_gene: TRBJ2-2; CDR3nt: TGTGCCAGCAGCCCGACAGGGCCCGGGGAGCTGTTTTTT; CDR3aa: CASSPTGPGELFF
len: 15; v_gene: TRBV27; abundance: many; d_gene: -; j_gene: TRBJ2-5; CDR3nt: TGTGCCAGCAGTTTATCGAGGGTTAGCATGGAGACCCAGTACTTC; CDR3aa: CASSLSRVSMETQYF
len: 13; v_gene: TRBV5-1; abundance: many; d_gene: TRBD1; j_gene: TRBJ2-7; CDR3nt: TGCGCCAGCAGCTATAACAGGGGGAGGGAGCAGTACTTC; CDR3aa: CASSYNRGREQYF
len: 14; v_gene: TRBV2; abundance: many; d_gene: -; j_gene: TRBJ1-5; CDR3nt: TGTGCCAGCAGTGTCGGGAATAGCAATCAGCCCCAGCATTTT; CDR3aa: CASSVGNSNQPQHF
len: 14; v_gene: TRBV4-3; abundance: few; d_gene: -; j_gene: TRBJ2-7; CDR3nt: TGCGCCAGCAGCCAAGACGGGAGCACCTACGAGCAGTACTTC; CDR3aa: CASSQDGSTYEQYF
len: 13; v_gene: TRBV20-1; abundance: many; d_gene: -; j_gene: TRBJ2-5; CDR3nt: TGCAGTGCTGGGACACCGTACCAAGAGACCCAGTACTTC; CDR3aa: CSAGTPYQETQYF
len: 12; v_gene: TRBV12-3/TRBV12-4; abundance: many; d_gene: -; j_gene: TRBJ1-1; CDR3nt: TGTGCCAGCAGTTTTGAGCTCACTGAAGCTTTCTTT; CDR3aa: CASSFELTEAFF
len: 15; v_gene: TRBV18; abundance: -; d_gene: -; j_gene: TRBJ2-5; CDR3nt: TGTGCCAGCGTCCTCGGGGCGTCTCTCGGAGGGACCCAGTACTTC; CDR3aa: CASVLGASLGGTQYF
len: 17; v_gene: TRBV11-2; abundance: many; d_gene: -; j_gene: TRBJ1-3; CDR3nt: TGTGCCAGCAGCTTAGTTGGGGTTTTAAGCTCTGGAAACACCATATATTTT; CDR3aa: CASSLVGVLSSGNTIYF
len: 18; v_gene: TRBV5-6; abundance: -; d_gene: -; j_gene: TRBJ1-5; CDR3nt: TGTGCCAGCAGCTTGTCCCTCACAGGGCCACTCGGATATCAGCCCCAGCATTTT; CDR3aa: CASSLSLTGPLGYQPQHF
len: 13; v_gene: TRBV12-3/TRBV12-4; abundance: -; d_gene: TRBD2; j_gene: TRBJ2-5; CDR3nt: TGTGCCAGCAGTGACGCGGGGGTAGAGACCCAGTACTTC; CDR3aa: CASSDAGVETQYF
len: 15; v_gene: TRBV6-5; abundance: many; d_gene: TRBD1; j_gene: TRBJ2-7; CDR3nt: TGTGCCAGCAGTTCTCCGGGACAGGGCTTGAACGAGCAGTACTTC; CDR3aa: CASSSPGQGLNEQYF
len: 17; v_gene: TRBV12-3/TRBV12-4; abundance: -; d_gene: -; j_gene: TRBJ1-2; CDR3nt: TGTGCCAGCAGTTTCTTAGGGTTGGGGCGAAGTTCTATGGGCTACACCTTC; CDR3aa: CASSFLGLGRSSMGYTF
len: 15; v_gene: TRBV12-3/TRBV12-4; abundance: many; d_gene: -; j_gene: TRBJ1-1; CDR3nt: TGTGCCAGCGCCTTCCCTCCCCGGGCCCCAAAGGAAGCTTTCTTT; CDR3aa: CASAFPPRAPKEAFF
len: 14; v_gene: TRBV2; abundance: many; d_gene: -; j_gene: TRBJ2-7; CDR3nt: TGTGCCAGCAGTGGCCCCGGGCAGACCTACGAGCAGTACTTC; CDR3aa: CASSGPGQTYEQYF
len: 14; v_gene: TRBV28; abundance: many; d_gene: TRBD1; j_gene: TRBJ1-1; CDR3nt: TGTGCCAGCATAGGGGCAGGGGGCTACACTGAAGCTTTCTTT; CDR3aa: CASIGAGGYTEAFF
len: 16; v_gene: TRBV27; abundance: many; d_gene: TRBD1; j_gene: TRBJ1-2; CDR3nt: TGTGCCAGCAGTTCGAGCGGGACAGGGGACCACTATGGCTACACCTTC; CDR3aa: CASSSSGTGDHYGYTF
len: 17; v_gene: TRBV12-3/TRBV12-4; abundance: many; d_gene: TRBD2; j_gene: TRBJ2-2; CDR3nt: TGTGCCAGCAGTTTAGTAGGTAGCGGGACATTAAGCGGGGAGCTGTTTTTT; CDR3aa: CASSLVGSGTLSGELFF
len: 16; v_gene: TRBV28; abundance: -; d_gene: TRBD2; j_gene: TRBJ2-5; CDR3nt: TGTGCCAGCAGTTTCCGACTAGCGGGAGTAGGAGAGACCCAGTACTTC; CDR3aa: CASSFRLAGVGETQYF